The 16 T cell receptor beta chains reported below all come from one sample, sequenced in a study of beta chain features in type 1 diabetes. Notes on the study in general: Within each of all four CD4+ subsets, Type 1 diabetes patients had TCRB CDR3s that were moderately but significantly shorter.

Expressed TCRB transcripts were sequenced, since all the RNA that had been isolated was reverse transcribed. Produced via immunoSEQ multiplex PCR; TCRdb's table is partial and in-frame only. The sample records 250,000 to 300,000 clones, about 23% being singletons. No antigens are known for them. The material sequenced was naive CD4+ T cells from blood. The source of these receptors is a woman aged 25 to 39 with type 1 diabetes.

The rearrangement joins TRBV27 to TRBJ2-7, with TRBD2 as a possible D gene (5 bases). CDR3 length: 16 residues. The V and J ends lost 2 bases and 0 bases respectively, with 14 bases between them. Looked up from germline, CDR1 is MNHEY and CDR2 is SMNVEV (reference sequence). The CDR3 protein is CASSLHPGSSSYEQYF. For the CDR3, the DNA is TGTGCCAGCAGTTTACATCCGGGATCCAGCTCCTACGAGCAGTACTTC.

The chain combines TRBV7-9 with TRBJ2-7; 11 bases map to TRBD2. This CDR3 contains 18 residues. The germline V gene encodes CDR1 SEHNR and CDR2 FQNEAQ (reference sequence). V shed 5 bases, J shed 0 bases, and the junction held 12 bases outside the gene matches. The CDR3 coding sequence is TGTGCCAGCAGCCCGAGCCTACGTAGCGGGAGGGCCTCCTACGAGCAGTACTTC. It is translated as CASSPSLRSGRASYEQYF.

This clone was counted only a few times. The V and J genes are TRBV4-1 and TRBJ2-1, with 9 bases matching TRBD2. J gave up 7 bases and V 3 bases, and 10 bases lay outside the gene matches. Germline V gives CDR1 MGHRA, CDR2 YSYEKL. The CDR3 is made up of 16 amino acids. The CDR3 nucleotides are TGCGCCAGCAGCCACCCCGGGGGAGCGGGGGGTAATGAGCAGTTCTTC. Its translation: CASSHPGGAGGNEQFF.

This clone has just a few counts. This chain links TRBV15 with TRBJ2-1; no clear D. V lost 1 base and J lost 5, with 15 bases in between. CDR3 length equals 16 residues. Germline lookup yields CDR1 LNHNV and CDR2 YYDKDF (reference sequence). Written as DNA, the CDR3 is TGTGCCACCAGCAGAGGGTTCAATACAGAAAACAATGAGCAGTTCTTC. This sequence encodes CATSRGFNTENNEQFF.

The CDR3 bases are TGTGCCAGCGGAACGGGACTCTCGGGGAATGAGCAGTTCTTC. Translating gives CASGTGLSGNEQFF. J is TRBJ2-1 and V is TRBV2, with a weak D call TRBD2 (6 bases). Deletions cut 8 bases from V and 7 bases from J, with 18 bases between. CDR3 length equals 14 residues. Germline assignment: CDR1 SNHLY and CDR2 FYNNEI.

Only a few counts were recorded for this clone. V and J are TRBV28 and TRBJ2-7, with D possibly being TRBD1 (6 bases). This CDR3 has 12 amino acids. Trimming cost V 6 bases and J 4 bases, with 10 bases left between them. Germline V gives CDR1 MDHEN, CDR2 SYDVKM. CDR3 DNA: TGTGCCAGCAGGGGTCAGGGGTACGAGCAGTACTTC. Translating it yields CASRGQGYEQYF.

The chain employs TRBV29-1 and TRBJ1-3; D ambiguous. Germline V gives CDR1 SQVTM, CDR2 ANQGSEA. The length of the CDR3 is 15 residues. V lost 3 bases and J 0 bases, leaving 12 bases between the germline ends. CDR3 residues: CSVELLGSSGNTIYF. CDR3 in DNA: TGCAGCGTTGAGCTTCTCGGGTCCTCTGGAAACACCATATATTTT.

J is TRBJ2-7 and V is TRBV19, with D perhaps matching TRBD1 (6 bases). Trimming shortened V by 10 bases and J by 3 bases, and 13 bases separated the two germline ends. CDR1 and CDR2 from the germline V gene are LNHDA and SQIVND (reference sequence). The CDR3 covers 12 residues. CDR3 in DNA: TGTGCCACCCGGGACACACTCTACGAGCAGTACTTC. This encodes CATRDTLYEQYF.

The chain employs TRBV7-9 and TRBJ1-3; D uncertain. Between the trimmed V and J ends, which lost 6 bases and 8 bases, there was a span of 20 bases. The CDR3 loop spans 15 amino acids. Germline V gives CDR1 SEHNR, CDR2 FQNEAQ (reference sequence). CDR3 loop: CASSDHVEAADTIYF. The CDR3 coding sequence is TGTGCCAGCAGTGATCACGTAGAGGCTGCAGACACCATATATTTT. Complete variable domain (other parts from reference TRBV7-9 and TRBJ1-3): DTGVSQNPRHKITKRGQNVTFRCDPISEHNRLYWYRQTLGQGPEFLTYFQNEAQLEKSRLLSDRFSAERPKGSFSTLEIQRTEQGDSAMYLCASSDHVEAADTIYFGEGSWLTVV.

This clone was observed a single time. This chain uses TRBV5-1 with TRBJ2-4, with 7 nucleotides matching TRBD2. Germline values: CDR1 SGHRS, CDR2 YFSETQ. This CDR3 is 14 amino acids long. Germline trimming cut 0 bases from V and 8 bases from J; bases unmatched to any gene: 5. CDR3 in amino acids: CASSLERGGDIQYF. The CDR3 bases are TGCGCCAGCAGCTTGGAACGGGGAGGGGACATTCAGTACTTC.

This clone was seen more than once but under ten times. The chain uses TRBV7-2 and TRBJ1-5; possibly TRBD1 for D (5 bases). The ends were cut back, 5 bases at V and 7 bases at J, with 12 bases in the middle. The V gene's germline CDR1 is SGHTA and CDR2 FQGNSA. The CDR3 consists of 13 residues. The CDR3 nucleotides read TGTGCCAGCAGCCTACACGCAGGGCAGCCCCAGCATTTT. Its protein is CASSLHAGQPQHF.

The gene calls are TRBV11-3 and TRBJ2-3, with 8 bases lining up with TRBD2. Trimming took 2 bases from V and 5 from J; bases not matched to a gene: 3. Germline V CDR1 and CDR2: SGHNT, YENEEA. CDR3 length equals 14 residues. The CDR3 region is CASSLRLAGDTQYF. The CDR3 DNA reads TGTGCCAGCAGCTTACGGCTAGCGGGAGATACGCAGTATTTT. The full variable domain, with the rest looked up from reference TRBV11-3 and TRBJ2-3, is EAGVVQSPRYKIIEKKQPVAFWCNPISGHNTLYWYLQNLGQGPELLIRYENEEAVDDSQLPKDRFSAERLKGVDSTLKIQPAELGDSAVYLCASSLRLAGDTQYFGPGTRLTVL.

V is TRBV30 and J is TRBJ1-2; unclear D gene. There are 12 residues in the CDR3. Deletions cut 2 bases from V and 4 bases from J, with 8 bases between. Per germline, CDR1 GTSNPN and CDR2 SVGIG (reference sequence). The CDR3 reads CAWSITVYGYTF. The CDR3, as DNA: TGTGCCTGGAGTATAACTGTCTATGGCTACACCTTC.

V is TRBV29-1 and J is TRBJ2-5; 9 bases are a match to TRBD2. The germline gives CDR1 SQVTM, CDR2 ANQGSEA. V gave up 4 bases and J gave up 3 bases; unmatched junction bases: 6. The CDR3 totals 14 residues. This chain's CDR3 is CSVGSLAGKETQYF. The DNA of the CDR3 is TGCAGCGTTGGTTCCCTAGCGGGAAAAGAGACCCAGTACTTC.

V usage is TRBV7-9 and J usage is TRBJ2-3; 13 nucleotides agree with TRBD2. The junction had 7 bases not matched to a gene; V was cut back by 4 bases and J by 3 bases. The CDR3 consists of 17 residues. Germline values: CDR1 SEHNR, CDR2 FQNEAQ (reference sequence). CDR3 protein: CASSSTWTSGRTDTQYF. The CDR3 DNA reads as TGTGCCAGCAGCTCTACTTGGACTAGCGGGAGAACAGATACGCAGTATTTT. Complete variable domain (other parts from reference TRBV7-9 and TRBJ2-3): DTGVSQNPRHKITKRGQNVTFRCDPISEHNRLYWYRQTLGQGPEFLTYFQNEAQLEKSRLLSDRFSAERPKGSFSTLEIQRTEQGDSAMYLCASSSTWTSGRTDTQYFGPGTRLTVL.

CDR3 in DNA: TGTGCCAGCAGCGTAGTAAAGCGGAAGCCTTACGAGCAGTACTTC. As protein: CASSVVKRKPYEQYF. V is TRBV9 and J is TRBJ2-7; D is possibly TRBD2 (5 bases). The length of the CDR3 is 15 residues. V was shortened by 0 bases and J by 4 bases, with 14 bases between the two germline ends. Germline V gene lookup returns CDR1 SGDLS and CDR2 YYNGEE.